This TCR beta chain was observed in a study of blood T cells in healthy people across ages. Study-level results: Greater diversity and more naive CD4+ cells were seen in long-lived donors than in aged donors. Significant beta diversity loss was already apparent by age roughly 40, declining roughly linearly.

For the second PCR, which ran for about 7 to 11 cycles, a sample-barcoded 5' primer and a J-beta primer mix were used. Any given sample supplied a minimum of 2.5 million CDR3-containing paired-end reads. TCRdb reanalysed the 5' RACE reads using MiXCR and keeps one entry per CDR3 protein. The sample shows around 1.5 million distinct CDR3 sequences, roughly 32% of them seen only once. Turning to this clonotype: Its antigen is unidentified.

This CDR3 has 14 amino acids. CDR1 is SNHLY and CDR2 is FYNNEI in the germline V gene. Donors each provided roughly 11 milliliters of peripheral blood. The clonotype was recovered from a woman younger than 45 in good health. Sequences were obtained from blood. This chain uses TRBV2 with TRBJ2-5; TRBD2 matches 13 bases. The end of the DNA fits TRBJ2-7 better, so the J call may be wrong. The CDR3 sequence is CASTGTSGVPEQYF. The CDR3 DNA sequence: TGTGCCAGCACCGGGACTAGCGGGGTACCCGAGCAGTACTTC.